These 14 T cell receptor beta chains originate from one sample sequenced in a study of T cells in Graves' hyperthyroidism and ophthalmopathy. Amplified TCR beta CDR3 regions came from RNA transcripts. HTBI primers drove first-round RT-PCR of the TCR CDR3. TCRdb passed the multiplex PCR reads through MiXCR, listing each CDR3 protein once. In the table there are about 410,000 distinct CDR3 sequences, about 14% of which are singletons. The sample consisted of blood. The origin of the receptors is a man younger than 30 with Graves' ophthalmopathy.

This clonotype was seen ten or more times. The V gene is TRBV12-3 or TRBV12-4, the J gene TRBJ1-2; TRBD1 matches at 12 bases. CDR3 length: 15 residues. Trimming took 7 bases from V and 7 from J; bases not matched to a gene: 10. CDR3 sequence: CASTSLGQGARGYTF. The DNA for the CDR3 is TGTGCCAGCACCTCATTGGGACAGGGGGCGCGTGGCTACACCTTC.

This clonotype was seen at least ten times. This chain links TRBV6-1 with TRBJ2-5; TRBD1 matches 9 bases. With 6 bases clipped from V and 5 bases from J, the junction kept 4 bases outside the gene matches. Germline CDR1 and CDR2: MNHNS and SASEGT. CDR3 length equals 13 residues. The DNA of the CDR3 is TGTGCCAGCAGGAGGACAGGGGAGGAGACCCAGTACTTC. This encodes CASRRTGEETQYF.

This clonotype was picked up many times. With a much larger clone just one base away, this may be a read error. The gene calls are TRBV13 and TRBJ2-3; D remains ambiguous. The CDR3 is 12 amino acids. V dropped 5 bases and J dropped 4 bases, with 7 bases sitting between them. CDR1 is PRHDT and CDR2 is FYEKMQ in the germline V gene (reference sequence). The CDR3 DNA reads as TGTGCCAGCAGCCCAAACCCAGATACGCAGTATTTT. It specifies CASSPNPDTQYF.

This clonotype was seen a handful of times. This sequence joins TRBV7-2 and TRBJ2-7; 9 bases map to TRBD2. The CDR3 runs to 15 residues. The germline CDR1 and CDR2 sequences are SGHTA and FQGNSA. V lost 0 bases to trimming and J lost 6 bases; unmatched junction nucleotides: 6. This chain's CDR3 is CASSLAQGLAVEQYF. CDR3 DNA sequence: TGTGCCAGCAGCTTAGCCCAGGGACTAGCAGTCGAGCAGTACTTC.

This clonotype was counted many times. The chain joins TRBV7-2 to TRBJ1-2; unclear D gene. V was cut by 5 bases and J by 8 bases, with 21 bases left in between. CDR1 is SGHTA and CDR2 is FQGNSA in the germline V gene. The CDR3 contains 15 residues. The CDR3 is CASSTGVTPSGGYTF. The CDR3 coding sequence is TGTGCCAGCAGCACGGGCGTTACACCGTCCGGAGGCTACACCTTC. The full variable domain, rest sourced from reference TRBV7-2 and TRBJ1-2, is GAGVSQSPSNKVTEKGKDVELRCDPISGHTALYWYRQSLGQGLEFLIYFQGNSAPDKSGLPSDRFSAERTGGSVSTLTIQRTQQEDSAVYLCASSTGVTPSGGYTFGSGTRLTVV.

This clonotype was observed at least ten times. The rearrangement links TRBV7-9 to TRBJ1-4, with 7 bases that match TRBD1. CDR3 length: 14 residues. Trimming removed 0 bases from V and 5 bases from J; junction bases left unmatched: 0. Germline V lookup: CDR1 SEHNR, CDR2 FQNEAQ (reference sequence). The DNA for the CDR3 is TGTGCCAGCAGCTTAGCACAGGGGAATGAAAAACTGTTTTTT. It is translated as CASSLAQGNEKLFF.

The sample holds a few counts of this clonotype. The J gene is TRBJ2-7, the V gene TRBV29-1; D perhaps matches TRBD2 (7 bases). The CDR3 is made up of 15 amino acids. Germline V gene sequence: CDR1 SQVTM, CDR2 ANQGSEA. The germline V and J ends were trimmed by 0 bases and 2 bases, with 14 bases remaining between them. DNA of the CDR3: TGCAGCGTTGAAGATCTGGGGGCGGGGGCCTACGAGCAGTACTTC. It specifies CSVEDLGAGAYEQYF.

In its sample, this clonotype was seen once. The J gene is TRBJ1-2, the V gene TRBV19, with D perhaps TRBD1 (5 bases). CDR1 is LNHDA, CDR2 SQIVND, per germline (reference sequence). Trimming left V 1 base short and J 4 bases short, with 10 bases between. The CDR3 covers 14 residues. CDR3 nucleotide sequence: TGTGCCAGTAGTATAGCCGGGACGGCCTATGGCTACACCTTC. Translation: CASSIAGTAYGYTF.

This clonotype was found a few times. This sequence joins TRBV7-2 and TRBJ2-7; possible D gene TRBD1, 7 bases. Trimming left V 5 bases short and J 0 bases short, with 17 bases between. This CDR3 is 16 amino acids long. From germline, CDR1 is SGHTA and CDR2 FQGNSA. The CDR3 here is CASSQGGFAVSYEQYF. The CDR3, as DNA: TGTGCCAGCAGCCAGGGGGGATTCGCGGTCTCCTACGAGCAGTACTTC.

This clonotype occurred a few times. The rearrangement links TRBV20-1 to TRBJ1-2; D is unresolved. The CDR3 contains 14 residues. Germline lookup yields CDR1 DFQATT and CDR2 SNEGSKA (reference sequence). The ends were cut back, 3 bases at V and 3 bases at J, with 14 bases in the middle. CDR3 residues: CSARNPGKDYGYTF. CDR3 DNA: TGCAGTGCTAGGAATCCGGGAAAGGACTATGGCTACACCTTC.

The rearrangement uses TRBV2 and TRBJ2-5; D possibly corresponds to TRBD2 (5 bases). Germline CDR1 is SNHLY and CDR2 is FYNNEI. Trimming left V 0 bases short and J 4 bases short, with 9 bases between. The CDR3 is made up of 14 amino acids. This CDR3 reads CASSEAGVVETQYF. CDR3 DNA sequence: TGTGCCAGCAGTGAAGCGGGAGTGGTAGAGACCCAGTACTTC.

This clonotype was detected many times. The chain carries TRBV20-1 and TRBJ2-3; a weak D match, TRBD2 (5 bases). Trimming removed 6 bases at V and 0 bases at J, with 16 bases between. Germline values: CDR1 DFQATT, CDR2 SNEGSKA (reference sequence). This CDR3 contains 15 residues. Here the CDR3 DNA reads TGCAGTGCCACCAGGAGGCTGGCCAGCACAGATACGCAGTATTTT. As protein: CSATRRLASTDTQYF.

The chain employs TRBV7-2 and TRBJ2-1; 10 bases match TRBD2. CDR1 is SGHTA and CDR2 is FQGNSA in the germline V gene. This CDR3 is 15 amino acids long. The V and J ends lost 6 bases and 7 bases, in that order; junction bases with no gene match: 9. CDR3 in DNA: TGTGCCAGCAGGCGACCGGGACTAGCGCCAAATGAGCAGTTCTTC. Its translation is CASRRPGLAPNEQFF.

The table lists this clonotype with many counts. This CDR3 reads CASSITVNSPLHF. As DNA, the CDR3 is TGTGCCAGCAGTATAACGGTTAATTCACCCCTCCACTTT. V and J are TRBV27 and TRBJ1-6; no clear D gene. Per germline, CDR1 MNHEY and CDR2 SMNVEV (reference sequence). The CDR3 contains 13 residues. The V gene lost 5 bases and the J gene lost 6 bases, with 8 bases spanning the gap.